This TCR beta chain was captured in a study of human T cells and chemical hapten exposure. Across the whole study: Upper-back patch tests with 0.01% DPC were read at 6 days. Findings and limits, study-wide: Having alopecia, the donors may differ immunologically from healthy people. There was no change with DPC sensitization in TCRs above 1 in 1000 frequency.

Time point: patch test 3, about 24 weeks after DPC sensitization. This sample's treatment: therapeutic diphenylcyclopropenone sensitization with weekly scalp DPC. The study enrolled 18 to 70-year-old alopecia patients suitable for DPC. This clonotype was seen only a few times. Its antigen remains unidentified. TCRdb ran MiXCR on the RACE reads and lists one entry per CDR3 protein. Of roughly 90,000 distinct CDR3 sequences in the sample, approximately 10% are singletons; the top ten hold 0.8% to 1.2%. Material: whole blood, obtained in connection with sensitization to the hapten diphenylcyclopropenone (DPC). This clonotype was obtained from a woman between 25 and 40 years old with alopecia areata. Some clones in this sample may be carry-over from other donors' samples.

The CDR3 protein is CASSLYFNNEQFF. In DNA, the CDR3 is TGTGCCAGCAGCTTGTACTTTAACAATGAGCAGTTCTTC. The chain is built from TRBV5-4 and TRBJ2-1; no definite D call. The CDR3 is 13 amino acids. V lost 1 base and J 5 bases, leaving 7 bases between the germline ends. Germline values: CDR1 SGHNT, CDR2 YYREEE (reference sequence).